This TCR beta chain came from a study of cytomegalovirus exposure and HLA in healthy donors. Study-wide findings and caveats: TCR beta chain V- and J-gene trimming was linked, in a later analysis, to a missense variant in DCLRE1C. Analyses of presence/absence relied on an assumption of roughly uniform sequencing depth across donors.

The primer mix had 60 Vbeta and 13 Jbeta primers. The protocol was immunoSEQ multiplex PCR, while the TCRdb copy is restricted to in-frame clones and leaves out a portion. Altogether about 130,000 clones are present, around three quarters being singletons, with the ten largest covering roughly 1.8%. Per germline, CDR1 GTSNPN and CDR2 SVGIG (reference sequence). The CDR3 spans 18 residues. J gave up 2 bases and V 2 bases, and 13 bases lay outside the gene matches. Comment on this clone: Its target is unknown.

The sample consisted of PBMCs. This sequence originates from a woman in her fifties or sixties in good health and CMV-seronegative. V gene TRBV30 combines with J gene TRBJ1-2; 11 positions match TRBD1. CDR3 amino acids: CAWSTPWTGGVSNYGYTF. The CDR3 nucleotides read TGTGCCTGGAGTACCCCATGGACAGGGGGCGTTTCGAACTATGGCTACACCTTC.